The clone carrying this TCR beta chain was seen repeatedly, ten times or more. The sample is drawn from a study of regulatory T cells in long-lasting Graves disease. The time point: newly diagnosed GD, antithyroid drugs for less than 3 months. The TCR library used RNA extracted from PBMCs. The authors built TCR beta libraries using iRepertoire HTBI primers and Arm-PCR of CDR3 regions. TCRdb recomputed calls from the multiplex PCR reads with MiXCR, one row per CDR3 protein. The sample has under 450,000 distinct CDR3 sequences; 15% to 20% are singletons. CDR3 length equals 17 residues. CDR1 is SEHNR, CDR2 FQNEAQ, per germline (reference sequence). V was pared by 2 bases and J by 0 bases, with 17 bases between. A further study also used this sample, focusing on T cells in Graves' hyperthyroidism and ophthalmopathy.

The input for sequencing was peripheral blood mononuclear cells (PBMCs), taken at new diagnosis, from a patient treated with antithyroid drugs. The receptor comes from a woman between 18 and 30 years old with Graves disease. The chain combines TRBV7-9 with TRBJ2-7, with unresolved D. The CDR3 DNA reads TGTGCCAGCAGCTTAAGAGCATGGCGCCAGGACTCCTACGAGCAGTACTTC. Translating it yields CASSLRAWRQDSYEQYF.